These 13 T cell receptor beta chains share one sample of origin, sequenced in a study of naive and memory T cell subsets. Study findings and constraints: Possibly reflecting memory cells re-expressing CD45RA, a few larger clonotypes occurred in naive repertoires, especially CD8.

These receptors are not linked to any known antigen. Both TRBC1 and TRBC2 were covered by a beta constant-region primer of two equimolar oligonucleotides. Ligated cDNA was amplified by four rounds of PCR with nested alpha and beta constant-region primers and SP2. MiXCR, run by TCRdb on the UMI-ligation and nested PCR reads, gives a single entry per CDR3 protein. The sample includes fewer than 150,000 distinct CDR3 sequences, roughly a fifth of them seen just once. Sequencing was carried out using naive CD8+ T cells from blood. The receptor source for this set is a human donor in good health.

The chain is built from TRBV6-1 and TRBJ1-5, with TRBD1 identical over 8 bases. The CDR3 totals 14 residues. Germline V gives CDR1 MNHNS, CDR2 SASEGT. V lost 4 bases to trimming and J lost 5 bases; unmatched junction nucleotides: 4. CDR3 nucleotides: TGTGCCAGCAGTGTACAGGGGGGTTATCAGCCCCAGCATTTT. This gives the protein CASSVQGGYQPQHF.

This clonotype has only a few counts. The rearrangement links TRBV30 to TRBJ1-2, with D maybe TRBD1 (6 bases). V lost 8 bases, J lost 10 bases, and 35 bases lay in between. The CDR3 spans 17 residues. Germline V CDR1 and CDR2: GTSNPN, SVGIG (reference sequence). The CDR3 loop reads CAAHHRGLGASGIVYTF. CDR3 sequence (DNA): TGTGCCGCCCACCACCGGGGGCTTGGGGCCTCTGGGATCGTCTACACCTTC. Using reference TRBV30 and TRBJ1-2 for the parts outside the CDR3, the full variable domain is SQTIHQWPATLVQPVGSPLSLECTVEGTSNPNLYWYRQAAGRGLQLLFYSVGIGQISSEVPQNLSASRPQDRQFILSSKKLLLSDSGFYLCAAHHRGLGASGIVYTFGSGTRLTVV.

This chain uses TRBV19 with TRBJ2-3; D may correspond to TRBD1 or TRBD2 (5 bases each). The CDR3 covers 14 residues. Germline V gene data show CDR1 as LNHDA and CDR2 as SQIVND (reference sequence). Trimming cost V 5 bases and J 3 bases, with 12 bases left between them. The CDR3 region has the DNA TGTGCCAGTAGTCTCCTCAGGGAGACAGATACGCAGTATTTT. Translating gives CASSLLRETDTQYF.

This clonotype came up a few times. This chain links TRBV15 with TRBJ2-7, with TRBD1 matching over 9 bases. The ends lost 5 bases at V and 4 bases at J; junction bases unmatched: 12. The CDR3 totals 16 residues. Germline-derived CDR1 and CDR2 are LNHNV and YYDKDF (reference sequence). This CDR3 reads CATSEDRGTGYYEQYF. The CDR3 DNA is TGTGCCACCAGCGAAGACCGCGGGACAGGGTATTACGAGCAGTACTTC.

This clonotype was seen only a few times. V and J are TRBV19 and TRBJ2-7; D tentatively fits TRBD1 or TRBD2 (6 bases each). Trimming took 8 bases from V and 6 from J, leaving 17 bases between them. The CDR3 spans 13 residues. CDR1 LNHDA and CDR2 SQIVND come from the germline V gene (reference sequence). The CDR3 nucleotides read TGTGCCAGTTCGGGGGCGACGTCGAGCGAGCAGTACTTC. It codes for CASSGATSSEQYF.

This clonotype was counted a few times. The chain is built from TRBV9 and TRBJ2-1; D is perhaps TRBD1 (5 bases). Germline values: CDR1 SGDLS, CDR2 YYNGEE. This CDR3 is 14 amino acids long. Trimming shortened V by 4 bases and J by 5 bases, and 13 bases separated the two germline ends. The CDR3 DNA reads TGTGCCAGCAGCCCCCTAGGGGTCCACAATGAGCAGTTCTTC. As protein: CASSPLGVHNEQFF.

This clonotype occurred a few times. The chain is built from TRBV20-1 and TRBJ2-7; unclear D gene. V gave up 0 bases and J gave up 0 bases, with 6 bases separating them. CDR1 is DFQATT, CDR2 SNEGSKA, per germline (reference sequence). The CDR3 loop spans 13 amino acids. The CDR3 spells CSARESDSYEQYF. The CDR3 region has the DNA TGCAGTGCTAGAGAGAGCGACTCCTACGAGCAGTACTTC.

This clonotype was counted only a few times. The rearrangement uses TRBV9 and TRBJ2-3; TRBD1 agrees at 9 bases. The CDR3 sequence is 16 residues long. V dropped 0 bases and J dropped 2; count of bases not matched to a gene: 4. CDR1 is SGDLS, CDR2 YYNGEE, per germline. Here the CDR3 DNA reads TGTGCCAGCAGCGTAGACAGGGGGCGTCCCACAGATACGCAGTATTTT. Its protein is CASSVDRGRPTDTQYF.

The V gene is TRBV28, the J gene TRBJ2-3, with 11 bases identical to TRBD2. V trimming: 2 bases; J trimming: 2 bases; junction bases outside the gene matches: 12. The CDR3 contains 19 residues. Germline lookup yields CDR1 MDHEN and CDR2 SYDVKM. The CDR3 DNA follows: TGTGCCAGCAGTTTAGGCCCCCAACTAGCGGGAGCTATCACAGATACGCAGTATTTT. This gives the protein CASSLGPQLAGAITDTQYF. The full variable domain, with the rest looked up from reference TRBV28 and TRBJ2-3, is DVKVTQSSRYLVKRTGEKVFLECVQDMDHENMFWYRQDPGLGLRLIYFSYDVKMKEKGDIPEGYSVSREKKERFSLILESASTNQTSMYLCASSLGPQLAGAITDTQYFGPGTRLTVL.

This clonotype was seen a handful of times. The V gene is TRBV6-2 or TRBV6-3, the J gene TRBJ2-5, with 7 bases fitting TRBD2. Trimming removed 2 bases from V and 5 bases from J; junction bases left unmatched: 14. CDR3 length: 17 residues. Germline CDR1 and CDR2: MNHEY and SVGEGT. The CDR3 spells CASSYPPSGLPEETQYF. The CDR3 coding sequence is TGTGCCAGCAGTTACCCTCCTAGCGGACTACCGGAGGAGACCCAGTACTTC.

V and J are TRBV2 and TRBJ1-2; the D is unclear. Germline V lookup: CDR1 SNHLY, CDR2 FYNNEI. CDR3 length: 15 amino acids. Trimming cost V 2 bases and J 2 bases, with 12 bases left between them. DNA of the CDR3: TGTGCCAGCAGTGAATGGGCAGATGAGAACTATGGCTACACCTTC. Protein: CASSEWADENYGYTF.

A single count supports this clonotype. The J gene is TRBJ2-2, the V gene TRBV6-6; D might be TRBD2 (6 bases). The germline V and J ends were trimmed by 2 bases and 6 bases, with 10 bases remaining between them. Per the germline V gene, CDR1 is MNHNY and CDR2 is SVGAGI (reference sequence). The CDR3 spans 14 residues. CDR3 loop: CASSYVGGPGELFF. The CDR3 DNA is TGTGCCAGCAGTTACGTGGGAGGACCCGGGGAGCTGTTTTTT.

The chain uses TRBV24-1 and TRBJ2-1; no definite D call. Between the trimmed V and J ends, which lost 4 bases and 8 bases, there was a span of 5 bases. The CDR3 sequence is 11 residues long. The germline V gene has CDR1 KGHDR and CDR2 SFDVKD. In DNA form, the CDR3 reads TGTGCCACCAGTGACTATGATGAGCAGTTCTTC. It yields the protein CATSDYDEQFF.